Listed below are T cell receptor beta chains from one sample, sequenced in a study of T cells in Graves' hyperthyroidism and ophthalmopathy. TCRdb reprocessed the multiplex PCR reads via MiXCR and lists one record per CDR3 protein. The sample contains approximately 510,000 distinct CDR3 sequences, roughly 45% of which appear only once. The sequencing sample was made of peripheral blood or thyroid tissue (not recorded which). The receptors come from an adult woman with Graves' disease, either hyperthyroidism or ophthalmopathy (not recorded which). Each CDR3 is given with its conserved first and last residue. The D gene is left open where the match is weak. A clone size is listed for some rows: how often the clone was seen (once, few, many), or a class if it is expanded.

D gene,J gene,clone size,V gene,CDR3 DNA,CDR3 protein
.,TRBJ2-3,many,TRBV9,TGTGCCAGCAGTCTAGGGGATACGCAGTATTTT,CASSLGDTQYF
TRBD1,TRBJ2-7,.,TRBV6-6,TGTGCCAGCAGGGACAGGGGCTATTCCTACGAGCAGTACTTC,CASRDRGYSYEQYF
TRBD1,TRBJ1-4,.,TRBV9,TGTGCCAGCAGCGTCCGTGGGACAGGGCTTGAAAAACTGTTTTTT,CASSVRGTGLEKLFF
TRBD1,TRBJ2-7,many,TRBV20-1,TGCAGTGCTAGGGGCGACAGGGACCTTTACGAGCAGTACTTC,CSARGDRDLYEQYF
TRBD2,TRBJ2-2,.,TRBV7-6,TGTGCCAGCAGCGGGACTAGCGGGAGCAAGTATACCGGGGAGCTGTTTTTT,CASSGTSGSKYTGELFF
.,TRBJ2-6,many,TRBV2,TGTGCCAGCAGCGTTACAGGCTCTGGGGCCAACGTCCTGACTTTC,CASSVTGSGANVLTF
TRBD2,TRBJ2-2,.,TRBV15,TGTGCCACCAGCAGAGCGAAAGGTCTAGCGGGAGCCGGCGGGGAGCTGTTTTTT,CATSRAKGLAGAGGELFF
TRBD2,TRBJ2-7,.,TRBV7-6,TGTGCCAGCAGCTTAGAGACTAGCGGGATCTACGAGCAGTACTTC,CASSLETSGIYEQYF
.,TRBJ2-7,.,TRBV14,TGTGCCAGCAGTAGGGACGGCTCCTACGAGCAGTACTTC,CASSRDGSYEQYF
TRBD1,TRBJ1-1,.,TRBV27,TGTGCCAGCAGTACCCCGGACAGGGTCCCCACTGAAGCTTTCTTT,CASSTPDRVPTEAFF
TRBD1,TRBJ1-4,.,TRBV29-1,TGCAGCGTACGAGGGACAGTGGCTGAAAAACTGTTTTTT,CSVRGTVAEKLFF
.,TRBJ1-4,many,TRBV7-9,TGTGCCAGCAGCTTGTCACGGACAGTCTGGGGTGAAAAACTGTTTTTT,CASSLSRTVWGEKLFF
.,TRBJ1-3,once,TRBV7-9,TGTGCCAGCAGCTTAGGCCTTTCGAACACCATATATTTT,CASSLGLSNTIYF
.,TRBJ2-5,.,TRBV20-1,TGCAGTGCCGCCAAACCGAGGGACACCCCGGGGACCCAGTACTTC,CSAAKPRDTPGTQYF
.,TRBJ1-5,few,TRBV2,TGTGCCAGCAGAGTATCCCAGCCCCAGCATTTT,CASRVSQPQHF
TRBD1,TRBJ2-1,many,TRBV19,TGTGCCAGTAGTATAGCGACAGGGGGCCGAGTTGAGCAGTTCTTC,CASSIATGGRVEQFF
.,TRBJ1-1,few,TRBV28,TGTGCCAGCAGCTGGGTAGGTACGAACACTGAAGCTTTCTTT,CASSWVGTNTEAFF
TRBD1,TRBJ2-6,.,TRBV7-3,TGTGCCAGCAGCTTGACAGGGCCACTGAACACTGAAGCTTTC,CASSLTGPLNTEAF
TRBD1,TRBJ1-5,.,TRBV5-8,TGTGCCAGCAGCACCGGGACAGGGATCAATCAGCCCCAGCATTTT,CASSTGTGINQPQHF
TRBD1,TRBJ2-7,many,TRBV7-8,TGTGCCAGCAGCTTAACGGACAGGGGCGCCTACGAGCAGTACTTC,CASSLTDRGAYEQYF
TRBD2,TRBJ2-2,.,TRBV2,TGTGCCAGCCAGGTAGCGGGAGGTTTTACCGGGGAGCTGTTTTTT,CASQVAGGFTGELFF
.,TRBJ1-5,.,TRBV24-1,TGTGCCACCAGTGATTCGGGAGGGGGAGAGGAGCCCCAGCATTTT,CATSDSGGGEEPQHF
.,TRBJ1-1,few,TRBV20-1,TGCAGTGCCCCTCGTTCGGGATATGAAGCTTTCTTT,CSAPRSGYEAFF
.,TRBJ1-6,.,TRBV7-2,TGTGCCAGCAGCTTAGCAGTTAATTCACCCCTCCACTTT,CASSLAVNSPLHF
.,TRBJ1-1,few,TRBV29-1,TGCAGCGGCGGACAGTTGGGTGACACTGAAGCTTTCTTT,CSGGQLGDTEAFF
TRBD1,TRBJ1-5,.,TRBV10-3,TGTGCCATAGGGGGCCGTCAGCCCCAGCATTTT,CAIGGRQPQHF
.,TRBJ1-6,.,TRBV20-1,TGCAGTGCTAGAGCAGCAGTGGGTTCACCCCTCCACTTT,CSARAAVGSPLHF
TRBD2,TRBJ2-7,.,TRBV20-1,TGCAGTGCCAGCACCACCGGGGGGGGCCTTATACACGAGCAGTACTTC,CSASTTGGGLIHEQYF
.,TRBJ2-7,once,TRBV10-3,TGTGCCATCAAGACTACCACCTACGAGCAGTACTTC,CAIKTTTYEQYF
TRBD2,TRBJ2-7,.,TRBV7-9,TGTGCCAGCTCACCACATCCGGGACTAGACTACGAGCAGTACTTC,CASSPHPGLDYEQYF
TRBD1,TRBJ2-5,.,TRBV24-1,TGTGCCAGCAGTTACGGCCCTACAGGGGGCGAGGAGACCCAGTACTTC,CASSYGPTGGEETQYF
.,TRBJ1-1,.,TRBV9,TGTGCCAGCAGCCCACTTTTGGTGGGGAACACTGAAGCTTTCTTT,CASSPLLVGNTEAFF
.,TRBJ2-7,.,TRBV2,TGTGCCAGCACCTTGGATCGCTACGAGCAGTACTTC,CASTLDRYEQYF
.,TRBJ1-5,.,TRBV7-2,TGTGCCAGCAGCCCGCGCTACAATCAGCCCCAGCATTTT,CASSPRYNQPQHF
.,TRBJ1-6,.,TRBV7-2,TGTGCCAGCAGCTTATTCAGGACCGGGGAAAATTCACCCCTCCACTTT,CASSLFRTGENSPLHF
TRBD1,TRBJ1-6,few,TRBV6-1,TGTGCCAGCAGCCTAGGGACAGACTTCAATAATTCACCCCTCCACTTT,CASSLGTDFNNSPLHF
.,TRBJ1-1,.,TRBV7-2,TGTGCCAGTAGCCAGAAAAACACTGAAGCTTTCTTT,CASSQKNTEAFF
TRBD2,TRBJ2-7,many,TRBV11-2,TGTGCCAGCAGCACGGGGACTAGCGGGTACGAGCAGTACTTC,CASSTGTSGYEQYF
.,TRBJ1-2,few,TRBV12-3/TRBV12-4,TGTGCCAGCAGTCCCGATCAGGCGAACTATGGCTACACCTTC,CASSPDQANYGYTF
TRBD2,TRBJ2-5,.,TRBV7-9,TGTGCCAGCAGCTCGTCTAGCGGCCCCGAAGAGACCCAGTACTTC,CASSSSSGPEETQYF
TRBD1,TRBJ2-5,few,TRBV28,TGTGCCAGCAGCAATCGACAGGGCGAGGGGGAGACCCAGTACTTC,CASSNRQGEGETQYF
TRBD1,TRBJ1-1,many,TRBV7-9,TGTGCCAGCAGCTTACAGGGGGCTACTGAAGCTTTCTTT,CASSLQGATEAFF
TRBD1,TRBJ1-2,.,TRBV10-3,TGTGCCATCAGTGAGTCGGGGACAGGGGGCAACTATGGCTACACCTTC,CAISESGTGGNYGYTF
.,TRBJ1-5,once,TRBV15,TGTGCCACCAGCAGAGAACGGGACATCAATCAGCCCCAGCATTTT,CATSRERDINQPQHF
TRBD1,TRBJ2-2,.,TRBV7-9,TGTGCCAGCAGCTTACGACAGGGGGCGTTCACCGGGGAGCTGTTTTTT,CASSLRQGAFTGELFF
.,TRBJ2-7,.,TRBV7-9,TGTGCCAGCAGCCATCCCACCTCAAGGATGAGGGACGAGCAGTACTTC,CASSHPTSRMRDEQYF
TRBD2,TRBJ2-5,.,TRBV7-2,TGTGCCAGCAGCTTCAGCCCGGGGCTAGCGGGAGTGGAGACCCAGTACTTC,CASSFSPGLAGVETQYF
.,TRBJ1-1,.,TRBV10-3,TGTGCCATCAGGAGGGGGATTGGTACTGAAGCTTTCTTT,CAIRRGIGTEAFF
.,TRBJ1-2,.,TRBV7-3,TGTGCCAGCAGCTTCCTCGGGGGGCAAGGGGGCTACACCTTC,CASSFLGGQGGYTF
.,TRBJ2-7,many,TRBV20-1,TGCAGTGCTAGAAAGACAAGTTCCTACGAGCAGTACTTC,CSARKTSSYEQYF
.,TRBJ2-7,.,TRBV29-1,TGCAGCGTCGAGTCACCGACCGCCTACGAGCAGTACTTC,CSVESPTAYEQYF
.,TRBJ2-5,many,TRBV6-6,TGTGCCAGCAGTTACAGGTCTAGGGGCCAGGAGACCCAGTACTTC,CASSYRSRGQETQYF
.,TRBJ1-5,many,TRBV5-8,TGTGCCAGCAGCTCGTTGGGTGACAATCAGCCCCAGCATTTT,CASSSLGDNQPQHF
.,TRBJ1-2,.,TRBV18,TGTGCCAGCTCACCAGAAGGGTTAGGCTACACCTTC,CASSPEGLGYTF
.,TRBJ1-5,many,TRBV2,TGTGCCAGCAGTGGAATGGGGGCTATCAATCAGCCCCAGCATTTT,CASSGMGAINQPQHF
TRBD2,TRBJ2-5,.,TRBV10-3,TGTGCCAGCGTTAGGACTAGCGGGGGGGAGACCCAGTACTTC,CASVRTSGGETQYF